The rows below give T cell receptor beta chains drawn from one sample of a study of T cells in Graves' hyperthyroidism and ophthalmopathy. TCRdb analysed the multiplex PCR reads with MiXCR anew, one entry per CDR3 protein. The table lists about 770,000 distinct CDR3 sequences, roughly 20% of them singletons. The sample consisted of blood. The receptors were gathered from a woman between 50 and 59 years old with Graves' hyperthyroidism that later progressed to Graves' ophthalmopathy. CDR3s include the opening cysteine and the closing phenylalanine or tryptophan. A D gene is named only where the DNA matches it firmly. Clone size is not always given. Where it is, it says once, few, many or a class for expanded clones.

D gene: .
clone size: .
J gene: TRBJ2-5
V gene: TRBV18
CDR3 DNA: TGTGCCAGCTCACCACCTTATGGCGGGGTAAACCAGTACTTC
CDR3 protein: CASSPPYGGVNQYF

D gene: TRBD1
clone size: .
J gene: TRBJ2-4
V gene: TRBV20-1
CDR3 DNA: TGCAGTGCTCCATGGACAGGAGAAAACATTCAGTACTTC
CDR3 protein: CSAPWTGENIQYF

D gene: .
clone size: many
J gene: TRBJ2-5
V gene: TRBV10-3
CDR3 DNA: TGTGCCATCAGCCGAGCAACCCCTGAAGAGACCCAGTACTTC
CDR3 protein: CAISRATPEETQYF

D gene: .
clone size: .
J gene: TRBJ1-1
V gene: TRBV9
CDR3 DNA: TGTGCCAGCAGCGTAGATACCGGGACGGTGAACACTGAAGCTTTCTTT
CDR3 protein: CASSVDTGTVNTEAFF

D gene: TRBD2
clone size: many
J gene: TRBJ2-1
V gene: TRBV3-1
CDR3 DNA: TGTGCCAGCAGCCAAATTAGCGGGGTTGGGGATGAGCAGTTCTTC
CDR3 protein: CASSQISGVGDEQFF

D gene: TRBD1
clone size: few
J gene: TRBJ1-1
V gene: TRBV4-1
CDR3 DNA: TGCGCCAGCAGCCAAGATTACAGGGGGAGTGAAGCTTTCTTT
CDR3 protein: CASSQDYRGSEAFF

D gene: TRBD2
clone size: many
J gene: TRBJ2-7
V gene: TRBV20-1
CDR3 DNA: TGCAGTGCTAGGACACTAGCGGGGGAGGTCTACGAGCAGTACTTC
CDR3 protein: CSARTLAGEVYEQYF

D gene: TRBD1
clone size: .
J gene: TRBJ1-1
V gene: TRBV4-1
CDR3 DNA: TGCGCCAGCGTCTATGGGACAGGGGATTTTAGCGTTGAAGCTTTCTTT
CDR3 protein: CASVYGTGDFSVEAFF

D gene: TRBD2
clone size: many
J gene: TRBJ2-5
V gene: TRBV2
CDR3 DNA: TGTGCCAGCAGTGAAGTAGTCGGCGGGAGGACCGGGGAGACCCAGTACTTC
CDR3 protein: CASSEVVGGRTGETQYF

D gene: .
clone size: .
J gene: TRBJ1-5
V gene: TRBV27
CDR3 DNA: TGTGCCAGCTCCAGGGTCCCCAATCAGCCCCAGCATTTT
CDR3 protein: CASSRVPNQPQHF

D gene: TRBD1
clone size: few
J gene: TRBJ1-1
V gene: TRBV10-3
CDR3 DNA: TGTGCCTCAAAATCCGGGACAGGGGGCGATTTGAACACTGAAGCTTTCTTT
CDR3 protein: CASKSGTGGDLNTEAFF

D gene: TRBD2
clone size: few
J gene: TRBJ2-1
V gene: TRBV4-2
CDR3 DNA: TGTGCCAGCAGACCCCCCTCCGGGACTAGCGGGATCAATGAGCAGTTCTTC
CDR3 protein: CASRPPSGTSGINEQFF

D gene: .
clone size: few
J gene: TRBJ2-2
V gene: TRBV5-5
CDR3 DNA: TGTGCCAGCAGCGACCTTGGGACAACCACCGGGGAGCTGTTTTTT
CDR3 protein: CASSDLGTTTGELFF

D gene: .
clone size: .
J gene: TRBJ2-1
V gene: TRBV7-9
CDR3 DNA: TGTGCCAGCAGCTTAGCGCTCGGGGGCCTCTACAATGAGCAGTTCTTC
CDR3 protein: CASSLALGGLYNEQFF

D gene: .
clone size: many
J gene: TRBJ1-1
V gene: TRBV5-4
CDR3 DNA: TGTGCCAGCAGCTTGGTCTGGGACCTGAACACTGAAGCTTTCTTT
CDR3 protein: CASSLVWDLNTEAFF

D gene: .
clone size: many
J gene: TRBJ2-7
V gene: TRBV11-2
CDR3 DNA: TGTGCCAGCAGCTTGAGGGGGGACAGTCTTGCCACGTTGCAGTACTTC
CDR3 protein: CASSLRGDSLATLQYF

D gene: .
clone size: many
J gene: TRBJ2-1
V gene: TRBV11-2
CDR3 DNA: TGTGCCAGCAGCTCAGGGGTCGGTGAGCAGTTCTTC
CDR3 protein: CASSSGVGEQFF

D gene: .
clone size: .
J gene: TRBJ2-2
V gene: TRBV7-9
CDR3 DNA: TGTGCCAGCAGCTTAGATGTCGGTACGAACACCGGGGAGCTGTTTTTT
CDR3 protein: CASSLDVGTNTGELFF

D gene: .
clone size: .
J gene: TRBJ2-6
V gene: TRBV7-3
CDR3 DNA: TGTGCCGGCAGCTTAATTGGTTCCGTCCTGACTTTC
CDR3 protein: CAGSLIGSVLTF

D gene: TRBD2
clone size: many
J gene: TRBJ2-7
V gene: TRBV11-2
CDR3 DNA: TGTGCCAGCAGCAGCGGGGGGCGACCCTACGAGCAGTACTTC
CDR3 protein: CASSSGGRPYEQYF

D gene: .
clone size: many
J gene: TRBJ2-5
V gene: TRBV2
CDR3 DNA: TGTGCCAGCAGGACAGGCGAACAAGAGACCCAGTACTTC
CDR3 protein: CASRTGEQETQYF

D gene: .
clone size: .
J gene: TRBJ2-7
V gene: TRBV5-1
CDR3 DNA: TGCGCCAGCAGCTTGGTCGCAGGGGAGGGATTCTACGAGCAGTACTTC
CDR3 protein: CASSLVAGEGFYEQYF

D gene: TRBD2
clone size: many
J gene: TRBJ2-1
V gene: TRBV12-5
CDR3 DNA: TGTGCTAGTGGTTCTGGGGGGGATTACAATGAGCAGTTCTTC
CDR3 protein: CASGSGGDYNEQFF

D gene: .
clone size: many
J gene: TRBJ2-1
V gene: TRBV12-3/TRBV12-4
CDR3 DNA: TGTGCCAGCACCCCGGACAACAATGAGCAGTTCTTC
CDR3 protein: CASTPDNNEQFF

D gene: .
clone size: few
J gene: TRBJ1-2
V gene: TRBV29-1
CDR3 DNA: TGCAGCGTTCAGGACGACTCTAACTATGGCTACACCTTC
CDR3 protein: CSVQDDSNYGYTF

D gene: TRBD1
clone size: .
J gene: TRBJ1-2
V gene: TRBV6-1
CDR3 DNA: TGTGCCAGCAGTCCACTGGACAGGACCCTCTTTTATGGCTACACCTTC
CDR3 protein: CASSPLDRTLFYGYTF

D gene: .
clone size: few
J gene: TRBJ2-3
V gene: TRBV10-2
CDR3 DNA: TGCGCCAGCAGTGGGAAAGATCAAAGCACAGATACGCAGTATTTT
CDR3 protein: CASSGKDQSTDTQYF

D gene: .
clone size: many
J gene: TRBJ2-3
V gene: TRBV11-2
CDR3 DNA: TGTGCCAGCAGCTTTCGGTACAGGGCTACAGATACGCAGTATTTT
CDR3 protein: CASSFRYRATDTQYF

D gene: TRBD2
clone size: .
J gene: TRBJ2-5
V gene: TRBV6-1
CDR3 DNA: TGTGCCAGCAGTGTTGGACCGCGGGGGGAGACCCAGTACTTC
CDR3 protein: CASSVGPRGETQYF

D gene: TRBD1
clone size: few
J gene: TRBJ1-1
V gene: TRBV6-2/TRBV6-3
CDR3 DNA: TGTGCCAGCAGTTACCGATCCGGACAGGGTGGCACTGAAGCTTTCTTT
CDR3 protein: CASSYRSGQGGTEAFF

D gene: TRBD1
clone size: many
J gene: TRBJ2-5
V gene: TRBV6-1
CDR3 DNA: TGTGCCAGCAACGCCAGGGGGCGCAGAACCCAGTACTTC
CDR3 protein: CASNARGRRTQYF

D gene: TRBD1
clone size: .
J gene: TRBJ2-1
V gene: TRBV29-1
CDR3 DNA: TGCAGCGTTGGGGACAGGGGCCCCCTGGAGCAGTTCTTC
CDR3 protein: CSVGDRGPLEQFF

D gene: TRBD1
clone size: few
J gene: TRBJ2-5
V gene: TRBV19
CDR3 DNA: TGTGCCAGTAGTAGATACGGGACAGGGGGCGGAGAGACCCAGTACTTC
CDR3 protein: CASSRYGTGGGETQYF

D gene: .
clone size: .
J gene: TRBJ2-2
V gene: TRBV15
CDR3 DNA: TGTGCCACCAGCAGAGATACTAGCTCCGGCGGGGAGCTGTTTTTT
CDR3 protein: CATSRDTSSGGELFF

D gene: .
clone size: many
J gene: TRBJ1-4
V gene: TRBV30
CDR3 DNA: TGTGCCTGGGGCTACAGTCAGACTAATGAAAAACTGTTTTTT
CDR3 protein: CAWGYSQTNEKLFF

D gene: .
clone size: .
J gene: TRBJ2-2
V gene: TRBV14
CDR3 DNA: TGTGCCAGCAGCCAAACACACCCAGCGTGGACCGGGGAGCTGTTTTTT
CDR3 protein: CASSQTHPAWTGELFF

D gene: .
clone size: .
J gene: TRBJ1-5
V gene: TRBV3-1
CDR3 DNA: TGTGCCAGCAGCCGATTTGGCAGGGACAATCAGCCCCAGCATTTT
CDR3 protein: CASSRFGRDNQPQHF

D gene: .
clone size: .
J gene: TRBJ2-7
V gene: TRBV29-1
CDR3 DNA: TGCAGCGTGGCTACCGGCGGGGAGCAGTACTTC
CDR3 protein: CSVATGGEQYF

D gene: .
clone size: .
J gene: TRBJ2-5
V gene: TRBV20-1
CDR3 DNA: TGCGGGACCAGGGGGAGGGCGGCCCAAGAGACCCAGTACTTC
CDR3 protein: CGTRGRAAQETQYF

D gene: TRBD2
clone size: .
J gene: TRBJ2-2
V gene: TRBV11-3
CDR3 DNA: TGTGCCTCCGGGGGGGCGCCTAGCCCCGGGGAGCTGTTTTTT
CDR3 protein: CASGGAPSPGELFF

D gene: .
clone size: few
J gene: TRBJ1-3
V gene: TRBV5-1
CDR3 DNA: TGCGCCAGCAGCCCCGACGACAGGGGAAACACCATATATTTT
CDR3 protein: CASSPDDRGNTIYF

D gene: TRBD2
clone size: few
J gene: TRBJ2-3
V gene: TRBV29-1
CDR3 DNA: TGCAGCGTTGCGTCGGGACTAGACACAGATACGCAGTATTTT
CDR3 protein: CSVASGLDTDTQYF

D gene: .
clone size: few
J gene: TRBJ1-1
V gene: TRBV14
CDR3 DNA: TGTGCCAGCAGCCTAAGGGAGGGGACTAAAGCTTTCTTT
CDR3 protein: CASSLREGTKAFF

D gene: .
clone size: .
J gene: TRBJ2-4
V gene: TRBV6-1
CDR3 DNA: TGTGCCAGCAGAGAGATGCTAGCCAAAAACATTCAGTACTTC
CDR3 protein: CASREMLAKNIQYF

D gene: TRBD2
clone size: once
J gene: TRBJ2-2
V gene: TRBV10-3
CDR3 DNA: TGTGCCATCAGTGAGCAACGCTCCGGCCGACCCGGGACTAGCGAGCCCGGGGAGCTGTTTTTT
CDR3 protein: CAISEQRSGRPGTSEPGELFF

D gene: .
clone size: .
J gene: TRBJ2-3
V gene: TRBV10-3
CDR3 DNA: TGTGCCATCAGTGAGATGGGCGATACGCAGTATTTT
CDR3 protein: CAISEMGDTQYF

D gene: .
clone size: few
J gene: TRBJ2-3
V gene: TRBV5-1
CDR3 DNA: TGCGCCAGCAGCCCCCCCACTCCTAGCACAGATACGCAGTATTTT
CDR3 protein: CASSPPTPSTDTQYF

D gene: .
clone size: many
J gene: TRBJ1-1
V gene: TRBV18
CDR3 DNA: TGTGCCAGCTCCCAAAGACAGTCGGAGACTGAAGCTTTCTTT
CDR3 protein: CASSQRQSETEAFF

D gene: TRBD2
clone size: .
J gene: TRBJ2-3
V gene: TRBV10-3
CDR3 DNA: TGTGCCATCAGTAATCTAGCGGGGGCCGCAGATACGCAGTATTTT
CDR3 protein: CAISNLAGAADTQYF